Included here is one TCR beta chain sequence, with context. This clonotype was counted between two and nine times. This clone's antigen is unknown. No base-level quality is on record; no much larger clone is a single base apart. The roughly 37 donors, aged about 6 to 100 years, were systemically healthy Caucasian individuals from Russia. Each donor gave roughly 9 milliliters of peripheral blood, drawn into EDTA-treated Vacutainer tubes. Ficoll-Paque density-gradient centrifugation was used to isolate PBMCs, with at least 6 million obtained per sample. Total RNA, at least 6 micrograms per sample, was extracted from PBMCs with Trizol reagent. Naive CD45RAhigh/CD27high T cell percentages were measured by flow cytometry on a PBMC aliquot from every donor. These data come from a study of blood T cells in healthy people across ages (dated by TCRdb to about 2015). Study-level background: In model experiments, template switching captured about one uniquely barcoded TCR beta cDNA molecule for every two T cells. Using deep sequencing normalized with unique cDNA molecular identifiers, the study measured how TCR beta repertoire diversity changes with age. The donors were divided into four age groups: young (average approximately 17 years), middle-aged (approximately 39), aged (under 70) and long-lived (roughly 88). Donors of different ages were randomly distributed across sequencing lanes to avoid experimental bias. For two donors (one aged 18 to 30 and one aged 80 or older), the study analyzed two additional independent replicas of 1 million unique cDNA reads from the same blood draw. The full study reports these points: The long-lived group showed more naive CD4+ T cells, fewer expanded clones and increased TCR diversity than the aged group, suggesting age selection. Because profiling used bulk unsorted PBMCs, naive and antigen-experienced compartments could not be compared conclusively. As age increased, observed TCR beta diversity per million T cells dropped in a roughly linear way, and a significant reduction was already evident by age 40. Donor CMV infection status was unknown, potentially confounding age-related changes in expanded clonotypes. A strong correlation was found between observed TCR beta diversity and the percentage of naive T cells measured by flow cytometry. Estimates of total diversity based on one million sequenced T cells were regarded as lower bounds and as underestimates.

The method was 5' RACE. Data came from an Illumina HiSeq 2500. A second roughly 6 to 12 cycle PCR used a sample-barcoded 5' primer and a J-beta primer mix. A unique molecular identifier was introduced onto each TCR beta cDNA molecule by a template-switch 5' adaptor carrying 12 random nucleotides. Each sample yielded at least 2.5 million CDR3-containing paired-end reads. The Mint cDNA synthesis kit, primed by a TRBC-specific oligonucleotide, was used to synthesize first-strand cDNA from all RNA. All cDNA was treated with uracil-DNA glycosylase and then went through a first 18-cycle PCR with the universal primers M1SS and BC2_uni_R. Processing in the source paper ran as follows. Each sample was normalized by randomly selecting 1 million high-quality reads, each carrying a distinct molecular identifier. Instead of being binned into consensus sequences, reads that shared molecular identifiers were thrown out. CDR3 identification, clonotype clustering and error correction used MiTCR with a Q25 quality threshold and the strictest error-elimination algorithm. A nonparametric unseen species model using Euler transformation provided a lower-bound estimate of total TCR beta diversity. TCRdb cleaned the public reads at Q25 with fastp, built clones with MiXCR and kept in-frame beta chains. Records with the same CDR3 protein are collapsed into one entry carrying the most frequent genes and DNA. These V and J calls are TCRdb output, not the study's own analysis. The sample table lists 700,000 or so distinct CDR3 sequences, about 20% of them with a count of one. The ten largest make up roughly a fifth of the sample.

The CDR3 spans 15 residues, from the cysteine through the phenylalanine. Only the CDR3 DNA is retained, 45 bases long and in frame from the first base. V sheds 0 bases and J sheds 6 bases, leaving 11 bases between their ends. Based on the germline V gene, the CDR1 and CDR2 sequences are ENHRY and SYGVKD. This TCR came from a man between 65 and 85 years old in good health. Sequencing used blood. The chain joins TRBV10-3 to TRBJ1-4, with the identity of the D gene unclear. The CDR3 reads as follows: CAISESGGGYEKLFF. The DNA sequence is TGTGCCATCAGTGAGTCAGGTGGCGGCTATGAAAAACTGTTTTTT.